This T cell receptor (beta chain) was documented in a study of cytomegalovirus exposure and HLA in healthy donors. Germline V lookup: CDR1 SGHVS, CDR2 FQNEAQ. Trimming pared 4 bases from V and 4 bases from J, leaving 15 bases between. This CDR3 region has 15 residues. 60 Vbeta and 13 Jbeta primers were used in PCR. Libraries were prepared by immunoSEQ multiplex PCR; TCRdb keeps only in-frame clonotypes and omits some of them. This sample carries around 140,000 clones, with less than 2% going to the ten biggest clones. The chain carries TRBV7-8 and TRBJ2-3; a possible D gene is TRBD2 (6 bases). Input material: PBMCs. The sequence came from a woman between 40 and 55 years old in good health and CMV-seronegative. The CDR3, as DNA: TGTGCCAGCAGCTCTCAGACTCCGGGAGCAGATACGCAGTATTTT. Protein sequence: CASSSQTPGADTQYF.